There are many counts of the clone carrying this T cell receptor (beta chain). The data derive from a study of T-cell reconstitution after alpha-beta-depleted transplantation in children. The TCRbeta library incorporated unique molecular identifiers. TCRdb re-called the PCR reads through MiXCR, storing one row per CDR3 protein. The sample consists of approximately 91,000 distinct CDR3 sequences, 7% to 10% of them appearing once. V shed 4 bases and J shed 3 bases, with 8 bases lying between them. This CDR3 is 12 amino acids long. Germline V gene data show CDR1 as SGHRS and CDR2 as YFSETQ. The rearrangement joins TRBV5-1 to TRBJ2-7, with D uncertain. The sequencing used PBMCs from the stem cell graft donor, collected from the stem cell graft. The sequence was obtained from a human donor who donated a stem cell graft to a child with congenital amegakaryocytic thrombocytopenia. The CDR3: CASSGDNYEQYF. The CDR3 DNA reads as TGCGCCAGCAGCGGAGACAACTACGAGCAGTACTTC.